The 6 T cell receptor beta chains below all came from one sample that was sequenced in a study of identifying expanded T cells in peripheral blood. Profiling relied on immunoSEQ multiplex PCR, and the TCRdb table lists in-frame clones only, not all of them. Among roughly 100,000 clones listed, about 89% were seen once. Sequencing was done on a sample of blood. The receptor set was obtained from a person between 18 and 75 years old in good health.

Remarks on this clone: The identical CDR3 is also encoded by other nucleotide sequences in the sample. The chain joins TRBV27 to TRBJ1-1; D is unclear. V lost 7 bases, J lost 7 bases, and 13 bases lay in between. The length of the CDR3 is 12 residues. Germline V CDR1 and CDR2: MNHEY, SMNVEV (reference sequence). CDR3 sequence reads: CASTTLGNEAFF. The CDR3 DNA is TGTGCCAGCACCACCCTGGGCAATGAAGCTTTCTTT.

The rearrangement uses TRBV19 and TRBJ2-3; 10 nucleotides match TRBD2. The CDR3 is 15 amino acids. Per the germline V gene, CDR1 is LNHDA and CDR2 is SQIVND (reference sequence). Losses at the gene ends were 6 bases for V and 1 base for J; bases not matched to a gene: 4. CDR3 DNA: TGTGCCAGTAGGTTTAGCGGGGGGCGCACAGATACGCAGTATTTT. Amino acid sequence: CASRFSGGRTDTQYF.

The chain links TRBV23-1 to TRBJ2-1; 16 nucleotides agree with TRBD2. TRBV23-1 is sorted into the ORF group, with uncertain function. Trimming at V came to 5 bases and at J to 8 bases, leaving 3 bases not matched to a gene. The CDR3 contains 15 residues. CDR3 amino acids: CASSNGTSGGDEQFF. The CDR3 region has the DNA TGCGCCAGCAGTAATGGGACTAGCGGGGGGGATGAGCAGTTCTTC.

The chain carries TRBV7-6 and TRBJ1-4; D not certain. This CDR3 is 16 amino acids long. Trimming shortened V by 8 bases and J by 0 bases, and 16 bases separated the two germline ends. Germline assignment: CDR1 SGHVS and CDR2 FNYEAQ. CDR3 nucleotide sequence: TGTGCCAGCTCTCCAGGACGGGATGCAACTAATGAAAAACTGTTTTTT. It is translated as CASSPGRDATNEKLFF.

The rearrangement uses TRBV5-4 and TRBJ1-6; tentatively, D is TRBD1 (5 bases). Deletions cut 0 bases from V and 10 bases from J, with 14 bases between. Germline V CDR1 and CDR2: SGHNT, YYREEE (reference sequence). The CDR3 contains 15 residues. The CDR3 is CASSLARQSGSPLHF. DNA for the CDR3: TGTGCCAGCAGCTTGGCCCGACAGTCGGGCTCACCCCTCCACTTT.

V usage is TRBV6-5 and J usage is TRBJ1-6; D is possibly TRBD1 (6 bases). V shed 0 bases and J shed 9 bases, with 12 bases lying between them. The CDR3 has 15 residues. Germline assignment: CDR1 MNHEY and CDR2 SVGAGI. In DNA form, the CDR3 reads TGTGCCAGCAGTTACTCCACAGGGATGAGTTCACCCCTCCACTTT. Protein sequence: CASSYSTGMSSPLHF.